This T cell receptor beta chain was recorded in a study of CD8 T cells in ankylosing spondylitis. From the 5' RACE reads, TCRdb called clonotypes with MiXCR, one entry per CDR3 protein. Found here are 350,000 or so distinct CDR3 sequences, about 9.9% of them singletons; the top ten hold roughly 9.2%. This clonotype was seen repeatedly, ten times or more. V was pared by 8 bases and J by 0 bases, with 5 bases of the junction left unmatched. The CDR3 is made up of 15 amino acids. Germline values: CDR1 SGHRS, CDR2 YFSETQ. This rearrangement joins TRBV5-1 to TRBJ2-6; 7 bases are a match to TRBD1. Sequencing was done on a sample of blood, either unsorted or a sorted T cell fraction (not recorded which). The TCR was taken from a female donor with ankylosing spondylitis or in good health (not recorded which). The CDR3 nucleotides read TGCGCCAGGACGGGACAGTGCTCTGGGGCCAACGTCCTGACTTTC. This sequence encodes CARTGQCSGANVLTF.